The subject of this entry is one TCR beta chain. Its matching antigen is unknown. This sample stems from a study of shared clonotypes between healthy human individuals. Study results and limitations: Blood was the only sampled material, and tissue repertoires likely differ. Generation probability values for non-shared clonotypes were lower than those for clonotypes shared by all four donors.

The donors were adults (healthy and HIV-negative) with no recent acute infections or vaccinations. An approximately 200 ng quantity of DNA, 25,000 to 30,000 T cell genomes, went into the sorted-subset replicate PCRs. Only in-frame clones appear in the TCRdb table, and some are missing; sequencing was by immunoSEQ multiplex PCR. The sample includes 2 million or so clones, 85% to 95% of them seen just once. Sequencing was carried out using naive CD4+ T cells sorted from blood. Subset of the sample: CD45RA+ positively selected. This TCR derives from a man aged 18 to 29 in good health.

The CDR3 protein is CASAGYNEQFF. In DNA form, the CDR3 reads TGTGCCTCCGCAGGGTACAATGAGCAGTTCTTC. The chain has TRBV12-5 and TRBJ2-1, with D tentatively TRBD1 (5 bases). This CDR3 spans 11 amino acids. In germline, CDR1 is LGHNT, CDR2 FRNRAP.